Only a few counts were recorded for the clone carrying this T cell receptor beta chain. The study ran its PCR with 60 Vbeta and 13 Jbeta primers. Clones were read by immunoSEQ multiplex PCR, and TCRdb kept only the in-frame ones, dropping some. The table has under 100,000 clones, 62% seen once. This sample was taken from a study of cytomegalovirus exposure and HLA in healthy donors. CDR1 is SGHVS, CDR2 FNYEAQ, per germline. Losses at the gene ends were 6 bases for V and 5 bases for J; bases not matched to a gene: 7. The CDR3 loop spans 15 amino acids. The TCR sequence derives from a woman aged 30 to 39 in good health and CMV-seropositive. The gene calls are TRBV7-6 and TRBJ1-6; the match to TRBD1 covers 7 bases. The specimen was PBMCs. The CDR3 bases are TGTGCCAGCAGTAAGACAGGGACCAATAATTCACCCCTCCACTTT. It codes for CASSKTGTNNSPLHF.